What follows are 29 T cell receptor beta chains derived from one specimen sequenced in a study of T cells in Graves' hyperthyroidism and ophthalmopathy. Amplification yielded TCR beta CDR3 regions, with RNA transcripts as the source. With the HTBI primer set, the TCR CDR3 went through a first round of RT-PCR. TCRdb re-called the multiplex PCR reads through MiXCR, storing one row per CDR3 protein. The table lists 300,000 to 450,000 distinct CDR3 sequences, around 25% of them singletons. The sequenced material came from blood. These receptor sequences come from a man in his fifties or sixties with Graves' hyperthyroidism.

The rearrangement uses TRBV20-1 and TRBJ1-1, with TRBD1 matching 8 bases. Germline V CDR1 and CDR2: DFQATT, SNEGSKA (reference sequence). The CDR3 has 13 amino acids. J was trimmed by 4 bases and V by 6 bases; bases with no gene match: 7. CDR3 nucleotides: TGCAGTGCCCAAGACACAGGGGGCACTGAAGCTTTCTTT. Protein: CSAQDTGGTEAFF.

This clonotype was counted at least ten times. The DNA of the CDR3 is TGTGCCAGCAGTTGGCTGGAGGAGACCCAGTACTTC. Residues: CASSWLEETQYF. This chain joins TRBV2 and TRBJ2-5; D is undetermined. CDR1 and CDR2 from the germline V gene are SNHLY and FYNNEI. The CDR3 totals 12 residues. V lost 5 bases to trimming and J lost 5 bases, with 9 bases between them.

The V gene is TRBV19, the J gene TRBJ2-2, with D possibly matching TRBD2 (6 bases). V lost 6 bases, J lost 4 bases, and 15 bases lay in between. Germline V gives CDR1 LNHDA, CDR2 SQIVND (reference sequence). The CDR3 loop spans 15 amino acids. DNA for the CDR3: TGTGCCAGTAGCCTACCGGGACTCCCCACCGGGGAGCTGTTTTTT. Protein sequence: CASSLPGLPTGELFF.

The chain is built from TRBV6-1 and TRBJ2-3; D might be TRBD1 (5 bases). V shed 2 bases and J shed 8 bases, with 11 bases lying between them. The CDR3 is made up of 13 amino acids. Germline V lookup: CDR1 MNHNS, CDR2 SASEGT. The CDR3 protein is CASSEPFQGTQYF. In nucleotides, the CDR3 is TGTGCCAGCAGTGAACCATTCCAGGGTACGCAGTATTTT.

The gene calls are TRBV9 and TRBJ2-7, with unresolved D. The CDR3 loop spans 15 amino acids. The V end was cut by 0 bases, the J end by 0 bases, with 10 bases between. Germline loops: CDR1 SGDLS, CDR2 YYNGEE. CDR3 in amino acids: CASSVAGPSSYEQYF. The CDR3, as DNA: TGTGCCAGCAGCGTAGCTGGGCCTAGCTCCTACGAGCAGTACTTC.

This clonotype was found once. The rearrangement links TRBV11-2 to TRBJ2-2, with TRBD1 matching 9 bases. V lost 3 bases, J lost 5 bases, and 4 bases stayed unmatched. This CDR3 spans 15 amino acids. Germline-derived CDR1 and CDR2 are SGHAT and FQNNGV. In nucleotides, the CDR3 is TGTGCCAGCAGCTTTTCGACAGGGGGGACCGGGGAGCTGTTTTTT. Protein sequence: CASSFSTGGTGELFF.

In this sample, this clonotype turned up a few times. The chain links TRBV29-1 to TRBJ2-3; perhaps TRBD1 as D (5 bases). The CDR3 consists of 15 residues. The germline CDR1 and CDR2 sequences are SQVTM and ANQGSEA. V gave up 1 base and J gave up 0 bases, with 11 bases separating them. The CDR3 spells CSVEGTTTSTDTQYF. CDR3 nucleotides: TGCAGCGTTGAAGGGACAACTACTAGCACAGATACGCAGTATTTT.

This clonotype has at least ten counts. The gene calls are TRBV6-2 or TRBV6-3 and TRBJ2-4, with 14 positions matching TRBD2. The V gene end was trimmed by 2 bases and the J gene end by 15 bases; junction bases not matched to a gene: 9. Germline V lookup: CDR1 MNHEY, CDR2 SVGEGT. There are 15 residues in the CDR3. The CDR3: CASSYPGTSGSVRYF. CDR3 DNA sequence: TGTGCCAGCAGTTACCCCGGGACTAGCGGGAGTGTGAGGTACTTC.

This clonotype has at least ten counts. This chain links TRBV20-1 with TRBJ2-7, with 10 bases matching TRBD2. The germline CDR1 and CDR2 sequences are DFQATT and SNEGSKA (reference sequence). V dropped 5 bases and J dropped 0; count of bases not matched to a gene: 1. The CDR3 extends over 13 amino acids. DNA of the CDR3: TGCAGTGCTTTAGCGGGAGGCTCCTACGAGCAGTACTTC. Its translation is CSALAGGSYEQYF.

V and J are TRBV12-3 or TRBV12-4 and TRBJ2-4; 9 bases line up with TRBD1. With 6 bases clipped from V and 9 bases from J, the junction kept 9 bases outside the gene matches. CDR3 length: 14 amino acids. The CDR3 DNA reads as TGTGCCAGCAGCCAAGGACAGGGGTTGACCATTCAGTACTTC. Translation: CASSQGQGLTIQYF.

This clonotype was counted ten times or more. The chain couples TRBV6-1 to TRBJ2-3, with D perhaps TRBD2 (5 bases). The CDR3 extends over 14 amino acids. Trimming left V 10 bases short and J 0 bases short, with 14 bases between. Germline lookup yields CDR1 MNHNS and CDR2 SASEGT. The CDR3 spells CATTDTGSTDTQYF. CDR3 in DNA: TGTGCCACGACCGACACGGGAAGCACAGATACGCAGTATTTT.

The chain carries TRBV18 and TRBJ1-5; 7 positions agree with TRBD1. Germline lookup yields CDR1 KGHSH and CDR2 LQKENI. The CDR3 extends over 16 amino acids. After removal of 3 bases from V and 3 bases from J, the junction contained 8 bases not matched to a gene. CDR3 loop: CASSPGTEINNQPQHF. The CDR3 region has the DNA TGTGCCAGCTCACCCGGGACAGAAATTAACAATCAGCCCCAGCATTTT.

This clonotype came up a few times. The chain carries TRBV2 and TRBJ2-6; 9 nucleotides match TRBD1. V trimming: 6 bases; J trimming: 2 bases; junction bases outside the gene matches: 8. The CDR3 loop spans 17 amino acids. The germline V gene has CDR1 SNHLY and CDR2 FYNNEI. The CDR3: CASRPGQGYAGANVLTF. The CDR3 DNA sequence: TGTGCCAGCAGGCCGGGACAGGGTTACGCTGGGGCCAACGTCCTGACTTTC.

This clonotype came up once. This chain links TRBV7-9 with TRBJ2-6; TRBD1 might be the D (5 bases). CDR1 and CDR2 from the germline V gene are SEHNR and FQNEAQ (reference sequence). The CDR3 has 19 amino acids. The V end was cut by 1 base, the J end by 2 bases, with 18 bases between. CDR3: CASSLGGAGIQAGANVLTF. CDR3 coding DNA: TGTGCCAGCAGCTTAGGTGGGGCAGGGATCCAGGCTGGGGCCAACGTCCTGACTTTC.

The chain couples TRBV11-2 to TRBJ1-3, with D possibly matching TRBD1 (5 bases). The CDR3 is 20 amino acids. Looked up from germline, CDR1 is SGHAT and CDR2 is FQNNGV. V lost 4 bases and J 0 bases, leaving 25 bases between the germline ends. CDR3 protein: CASSSLRKTRDVYSGNTIYF. The CDR3 DNA reads as TGTGCCAGCAGCTCACTTAGGAAGACCCGGGACGTCTACTCTGGAAACACCATATATTTT.

This clonotype was found many times. The chain employs TRBV7-3 and TRBJ2-1, with D unclear. V was clipped by 3 bases and J by 5 bases, with 11 bases between them. The length of the CDR3 is 14 residues. CDR1 is SGHTA and CDR2 is FQGTGA in the germline V gene. In DNA form, the CDR3 reads TGTGCCAGCAGCTTGTCTACGCTTAACAATGAGCAGTTCTTC. It is translated as CASSLSTLNNEQFF. Full variable domain (rest looked up from reference TRBV7-3 and TRBJ2-1): GAGVSQTPSNKVTEKGKYVELRCDPISGHTALYWYRQSLGQGPEFLIYFQGTGAADDSGLPNDRFFAVRPEGSVSTLKIQRTERGDSAVYLCASSLSTLNNEQFFGPGTRLTVL.

The J gene is TRBJ2-1, the V gene TRBV19, with TRBD1 matching 10 bases. Unmatched junction bases numbered 3, after V lost 3 bases and J lost 1 base. This CDR3 spans 16 amino acids. Germline-derived CDR1 and CDR2 are LNHDA and SQIVND (reference sequence). Here the CDR3 reads CASSIGQGVSYNEQFF. Written as DNA, the CDR3 is TGTGCCAGTAGTATCGGACAGGGGGTTTCCTACAATGAGCAGTTCTTC. Drawing the rest from reference TRBV19 and TRBJ2-1, the complete variable domain is DGGITQSPKYLFRKEGQNVTLSCEQNLNHDAMYWYRQDPGQGLRLIYYSQIVNDFQKGDIAEGYSVSREKKESFPLTVTSAQKNPTAFYLCASSIGQGVSYNEQFFGPGTRLTVL.

This clonotype was recorded many times. The V call is TRBV5-1, the J call TRBJ1-1; 7 bases align to TRBD1. Germline V gives CDR1 SGHRS, CDR2 YFSETQ. This CDR3 contains 14 residues. Trimming removed 1 base from V and 4 bases from J; junction bases left unmatched: 4. The CDR3 region has the DNA TGCGCCAGCAGCTTGCAGGGGGGCAGCACTGAAGCTTTCTTT. This encodes CASSLQGGSTEAFF.

This clonotype was seen a few times. The V gene is TRBV20-1, the J gene TRBJ2-1; 9 bases fit TRBD2. The CDR3 totals 15 residues. Germline V lookup: CDR1 DFQATT, CDR2 SNEGSKA (reference sequence). The ends lost 5 bases at V and 1 base at J; junction bases unmatched: 6. The CDR3 loop is CSAPRLADSYNEQFF. The DNA for the CDR3 is TGCAGTGCTCCACGACTAGCGGATTCCTACAATGAGCAGTTCTTC.

Ten or more counts support this clonotype. This chain connects TRBV12-3 or TRBV12-4 to TRBJ2-7, with D perhaps TRBD1 (6 bases). Trimming left V 6 bases short and J 0 bases short, with 15 bases between. This CDR3 region has 15 residues. Written as DNA, the CDR3 is TGTGCCAGCAGAAAACCACAGGGAAGCTCCTACGAGCAGTACTTC. This codes for CASRKPQGSSYEQYF.

In nucleotides, the CDR3 is TGCAGTGCCGCGGGACAGCCGAACACTGAAGCTTTCTTT. This gives the protein CSAAGQPNTEAFF. J is TRBJ1-1 and V is TRBV20-1; 7 bases fit TRBD1. CDR3 length: 13 amino acids. CDR1 is DFQATT, CDR2 SNEGSKA, per germline (reference sequence). V lost 6 bases to trimming and J lost 1 base; unmatched junction nucleotides: 5.

J is TRBJ1-2 and V is TRBV7-2, with D hard to call. V dropped 5 bases and J dropped 6 bases, with 13 bases sitting between them. The CDR3 is made up of 13 amino acids. CDR1 SGHTA and CDR2 FQGNSA come from the germline V gene. DNA for the CDR3: TGTGCCAGCAGCGGGCAGACCTGGGATGGCTACACCTTC. Amino acid sequence: CASSGQTWDGYTF.

In its sample, this clonotype was seen many times. The rearrangement uses TRBV28 and TRBJ2-1, with 8 bases identical to TRBD2. The CDR3 is made up of 16 amino acids. Germline lookup yields CDR1 MDHEN and CDR2 SYDVKM. V gave up 6 bases and J gave up 4 bases; unmatched junction bases: 11. As DNA, the CDR3 is TGTGCCAGCAGCTCCACTGGGTCTAGCGGGTACAATGAGCAGTTCTTC. Translating it yields CASSSTGSSGYNEQFF.

With respect to this clonotype: A much larger clone lies a single base off, so this may be a read error. The chain recombines TRBV12-3 or TRBV12-4 with TRBJ2-1; 8 bases fit TRBD2. Trimming at V came to 6 bases and at J to 10 bases, leaving 11 bases not matched to a gene. The CDR3 covers 14 residues. In nucleotides, the CDR3 is TGTGCCAGCAGGAGTAGCGGGAAGAACTACGAGCAGTTCTTC. Encoded protein: CASRSSGKNYEQFF.

This clonotype was detected a few times. This CDR3 reads CATSPGVSNQPQHF. The CDR3 nucleotides read TGTGCCACCAGCCCAGGGGTTAGCAATCAGCCCCAGCATTTT. The rearrangement uses TRBV24-1 and TRBJ1-5; tentative D call: TRBD1 (6 bases). Between the trimmed V and J ends, which lost 7 bases and 0 bases, there was a span of 9 bases. The CDR3 is 14 residues long. CDR1 is KGHDR, CDR2 SFDVKD, per germline.

This clonotype appeared a few times. J is TRBJ2-1 and V is TRBV19, with TRBD1 as a possible D gene (6 bases). V lost 7 bases to trimming and J lost 3 bases, with 19 bases between them. Germline V gives CDR1 LNHDA, CDR2 SQIVND (reference sequence). The CDR3 runs to 16 residues. The CDR3 DNA reads as TGTGCCAGTAAGGACAGCCGCAGTTCTCGCTACAATGAGCAGTTCTTC. Its protein product is CASKDSRSSRYNEQFF.

This clonotype was counted ten times or more. The chain recombines TRBV6-5 with TRBJ2-1; the match to TRBD1 covers 8 bases. V lost 3 bases to trimming and J lost 7 bases; unmatched junction nucleotides: 11. CDR3 length: 16 amino acids. Germline V gives CDR1 MNHEY, CDR2 SVGAGI. The CDR3 reads CASSYEGTGKWNEQFF. Written as DNA, the CDR3 is TGTGCCAGCAGTTATGAGGGGACAGGTAAATGGAATGAGCAGTTCTTC.

This clonotype was seen many times. The rearrangement joins TRBV5-1 to TRBJ2-3, with D unresolved. V was clipped by 0 bases and J by 2 bases, with 4 bases between them. This CDR3 spans 13 amino acids. Per the germline V gene, CDR1 is SGHRS and CDR2 is YFSETQ. CDR3 nucleotide sequence: TGCGCCAGCAGCTTGGACGACACAGATACGCAGTATTTT. Its translation: CASSLDDTDTQYF.

The chain recombines TRBV15 with TRBJ1-2; the match to TRBD1 covers 12 bases. CDR3 length equals 18 residues. The germline V gene encodes CDR1 LNHNV and CDR2 YYDKDF (reference sequence). Unmatched junction bases numbered 9, after V lost 1 base and J lost 3 bases. The CDR3 region has the DNA TGTGCCACCAGCAGAGGCGGGACAGGGGGCGATCAGTACTATGGCTACACCTTC. It translates to CATSRGGTGGDQYYGYTF.